The rows below give T cell receptor beta chains drawn from one sample of a study of T cell repertoires in cytomegalovirus infection. Their recognized antigens are unknown. MiXCR, applied by TCRdb to the reads, yields one record per CDR3 protein. The table includes 550,000 to 700,000 distinct CDR3 sequences, 40% detected once. The sample consisted of cultured PBMCs, taken from culture after CMV antigen stimulation. All receptors come from a human donor in good health (CMV status not recorded). Some clones in this sample may be carry-over from other donors' samples. The CDR3 runs from the conserved cysteine through the conserved F or W. The D gene is left open where the match is weak. The size field is filled for only some rows; it gives once, few, many or a size class.

CDR3 DNA,CDR3 protein,J gene,clone size,V gene,D gene
TGCGCCAGCAGCCCGGACAGCCCAACCTACGAGCAGTACTTC,CASSPDSPTYEQYF,TRBJ2-7,NA,TRBV5-1,NA
TGTGCCAGCAGCTACTCCTCAACAGGGACTGAAGCTTTCTTT,CASSYSSTGTEAFF,TRBJ1-1,NA,TRBV7-2,NA
TGTGCCAGCAGTTTTCGACTTAGCTCCTACGAGCAGTACTTC,CASSFRLSSYEQYF,TRBJ2-7,NA,TRBV12-3/TRBV12-4,NA
TGTGCCACGCTTTCTAGCGGACAAGAGACCCAGTACTTC,CATLSSGQETQYF,TRBJ2-5,NA,TRBV6-1,TRBD2
TGTGCCAGCAGCAGACGACAGGGGACCTACGAGCAGTACTTC,CASSRRQGTYEQYF,TRBJ2-7,many,TRBV7-2,TRBD1
TGCAGTGCTAGTTTTCAAGGGATTGAGCAGTTCTTC,CSASFQGIEQFF,TRBJ2-1,few,TRBV20-1,NA
TGTGCCAGCAGCCCACAGGGACCAACAGAAAAACTGTTTTTT,CASSPQGPTEKLFF,TRBJ1-4,few,TRBV7-2,NA
TGCAGTGCCACTCTAAAAAGCGGAGAGACCCAGTACTTC,CSATLKSGETQYF,TRBJ2-5,NA,TRBV20-1,NA
TGTGCCAGCAGTTTATGGGCGCGAGGGGGGCGCTGGTACAATGAGCAGTTCTTC,CASSLWARGGRWYNEQFF,TRBJ2-1,NA,TRBV27,NA
TGTGCCAGCAGTTTAGGGTTGGGATCGGAGACCCAGTACTTC,CASSLGLGSETQYF,TRBJ2-5,NA,TRBV12-3/TRBV12-4,NA
TGTGCCAGCAGTGAAAATCCGTCACGGAGCTACACCTTC,CASSENPSRSYTF,TRBJ1-2,NA,TRBV6-1,NA
TGTGCCAGCAGTTACTCAGACCCCTCCTCTGGAAACACCATATATTTT,CASSYSDPSSGNTIYF,TRBJ1-3,few,TRBV6-5,NA
TGTGCTAGTGGTTTGGGGGGACAGGGGGCCCACGAGCAGTACTTC,CASGLGGQGAHEQYF,TRBJ2-7,NA,TRBV12-5,TRBD1
TGTGCCAGCAGCTTTAGCGTCGCCACGCAGTATTTT,CASSFSVATQYF,TRBJ2-3,NA,TRBV7-8,NA
TGTGCCAGCAGCTTAGGAGTAGGGACAGAAGAGACCCAGTACTTC,CASSLGVGTEETQYF,TRBJ2-5,NA,TRBV7-4,TRBD1
TGTGCCAGCAGCTTCCCGTTTCCTAATGAAAAACTGTTTTTT,CASSFPFPNEKLFF,TRBJ1-4,NA,TRBV7-9,NA
TGTGCCAGCAGCTTAGCGCCGGCCTCCTACGAGCAGTACTTC,CASSLAPASYEQYF,TRBJ2-7,once,TRBV7-4,NA
TGCGCCAGCCGCCTGTATTCCAGGGCGGACACCGGGGAGCTGTTTTTT,CASRLYSRADTGELFF,TRBJ2-2,NA,TRBV5-1,NA
TGTGCCAGCAGCTTCAAAGTTGGTTACAGATACAATGAGCAGTTCTTC,CASSFKVGYRYNEQFF,TRBJ2-1,NA,TRBV7-9,NA
TGTGCCAGCAGCTCGGGACAGGTGGGAACAGATACGCAGTATTTT,CASSSGQVGTDTQYF,TRBJ2-3,NA,TRBV12-3/TRBV12-4,TRBD1
TGTGCCAGCAGTTTATCAGATCAAGAGACCCAGTACTTC,CASSLSDQETQYF,TRBJ2-5,NA,TRBV12-3/TRBV12-4,NA
TGTGCCAGCAGTCCAGGGTTAAACGGCCAGCCCCAGCATTTT,CASSPGLNGQPQHF,TRBJ1-5,few,TRBV5-5,NA
TGCGCCAGCCGGGCCGCTAAACTTTATACGCAGTATTTT,CASRAAKLYTQYF,TRBJ2-3,NA,TRBV4-3,NA
TGTGCCAGCTCACCAGGTCGCGGGGGGAACCCTGTGGATACGCAGTATTTT,CASSPGRGGNPVDTQYF,TRBJ2-3,NA,TRBV18,TRBD2
TGTGCCAGCAGCAAGACTAGCGGGAGCGGGGGCGAGCAGTACTTC,CASSKTSGSGGEQYF,TRBJ2-7,NA,TRBV7-2,TRBD2